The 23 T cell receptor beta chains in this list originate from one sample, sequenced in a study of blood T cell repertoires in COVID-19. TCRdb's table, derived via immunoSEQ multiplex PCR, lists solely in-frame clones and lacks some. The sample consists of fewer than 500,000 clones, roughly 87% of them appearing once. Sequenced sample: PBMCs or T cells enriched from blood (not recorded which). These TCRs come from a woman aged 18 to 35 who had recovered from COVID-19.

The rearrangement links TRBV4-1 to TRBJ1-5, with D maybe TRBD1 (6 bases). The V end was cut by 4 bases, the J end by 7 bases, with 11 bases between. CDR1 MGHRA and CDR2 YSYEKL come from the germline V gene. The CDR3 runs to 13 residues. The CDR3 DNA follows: TGCGCCAGCAGCCCAAGGGGGGGGCAGCCCCAGCATTTT. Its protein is CASSPRGGQPQHF.

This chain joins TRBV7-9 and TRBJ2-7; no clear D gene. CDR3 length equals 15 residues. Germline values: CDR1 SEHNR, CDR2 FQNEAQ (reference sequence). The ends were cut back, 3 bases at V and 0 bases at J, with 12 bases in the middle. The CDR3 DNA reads TGTGCCAGCAGCTTCGATGGGCCCTACTCCTACGAGCAGTACTTC. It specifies CASSFDGPYSYEQYF.

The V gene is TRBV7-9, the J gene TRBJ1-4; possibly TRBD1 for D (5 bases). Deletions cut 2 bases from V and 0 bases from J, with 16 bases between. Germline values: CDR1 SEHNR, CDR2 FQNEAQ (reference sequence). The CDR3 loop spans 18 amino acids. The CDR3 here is CASSLNRSPFATNEKLFF. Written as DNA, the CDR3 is TGTGCCAGCAGCTTAAACAGGTCCCCCTTTGCAACTAATGAAAAACTGTTTTTT.

CDR3 sequence (DNA): TGTGCCAGCAGTGGGACTAGGGCCCTAGGGGAGCAGTACTTC. This gives the protein CASSGTRALGEQYF. The chain employs TRBV2 and TRBJ2-7; TRBD2 matches at 7 bases. Germline assignment: CDR1 SNHLY and CDR2 FYNNEI. The junction had 10 bases not matched to a gene; V was cut back by 4 bases and J by 7 bases. This CDR3 spans 14 amino acids.

The CDR3 here is CAWSRGSLSPLHF. In DNA form, the CDR3 reads TGTGCCTGGAGTCGTGGCAGTCTGTCACCCCTCCACTTT. The V gene is TRBV30, the J gene TRBJ1-6; D gene ambiguous. This CDR3 has 13 amino acids. Germline V lookup: CDR1 GTSNPN, CDR2 SVGIG (reference sequence). Trimming removed 2 bases from V and 10 bases from J, with 12 bases in between.

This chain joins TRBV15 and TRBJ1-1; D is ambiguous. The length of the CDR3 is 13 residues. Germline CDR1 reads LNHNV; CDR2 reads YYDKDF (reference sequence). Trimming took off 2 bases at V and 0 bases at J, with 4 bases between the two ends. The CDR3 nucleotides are TGTGCCACCAGCAGATCCTTGAACACTGAAGCTTTCTTT. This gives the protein CATSRSLNTEAFF.

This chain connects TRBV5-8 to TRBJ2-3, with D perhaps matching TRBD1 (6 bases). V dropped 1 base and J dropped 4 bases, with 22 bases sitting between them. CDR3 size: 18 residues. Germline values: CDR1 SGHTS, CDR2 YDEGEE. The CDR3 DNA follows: TGTGCCAGCAGCTTGTCCGGCAGGGGAAGTGCGTCGGCAGATACGCAGTATTTT. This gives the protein CASSLSGRGSASADTQYF.

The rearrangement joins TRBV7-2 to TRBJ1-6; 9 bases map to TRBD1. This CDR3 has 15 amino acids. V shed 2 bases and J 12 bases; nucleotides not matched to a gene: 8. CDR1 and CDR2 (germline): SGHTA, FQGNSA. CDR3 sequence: CASSLSPGQGKPLHF. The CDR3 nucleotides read TGTGCCAGCAGCTTATCCCCCGGACAGGGGAAACCCCTCCACTTT.

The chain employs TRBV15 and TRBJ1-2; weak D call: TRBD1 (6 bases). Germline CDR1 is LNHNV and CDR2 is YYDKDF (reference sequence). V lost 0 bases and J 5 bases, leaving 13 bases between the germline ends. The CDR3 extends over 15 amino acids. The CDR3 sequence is CATSRDKGQAYGYTF. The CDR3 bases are TGTGCCACCAGCAGAGATAAGGGACAAGCATATGGCTACACCTTC.

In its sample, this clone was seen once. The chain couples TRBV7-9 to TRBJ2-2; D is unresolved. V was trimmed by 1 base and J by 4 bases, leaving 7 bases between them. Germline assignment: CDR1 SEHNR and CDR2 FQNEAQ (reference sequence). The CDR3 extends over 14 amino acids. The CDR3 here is CASSLVRSTGELFF. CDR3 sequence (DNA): TGTGCCAGCAGCTTAGTAAGGAGCACCGGGGAGCTGTTTTTT.

CDR3 amino acids: CASSLEQVMNTEAFF. Here the CDR3 DNA reads TGCGCCAGCAGCTTGGAACAGGTGATGAACACTGAAGCTTTCTTT. This chain links TRBV5-1 with TRBJ1-1; tentative D call: TRBD1 (5 bases). Germline V gives CDR1 SGHRS, CDR2 YFSETQ. V was pared by 0 bases and J by 0 bases, with 9 bases between. The CDR3 is 15 residues long.

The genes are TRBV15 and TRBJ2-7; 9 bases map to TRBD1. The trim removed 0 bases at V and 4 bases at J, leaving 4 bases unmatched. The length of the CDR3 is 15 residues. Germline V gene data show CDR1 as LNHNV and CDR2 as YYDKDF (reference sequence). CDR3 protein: CATSRDLGQGYEQYF. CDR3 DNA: TGTGCCACCAGCAGAGATCTGGGACAGGGTTACGAGCAGTACTTC.

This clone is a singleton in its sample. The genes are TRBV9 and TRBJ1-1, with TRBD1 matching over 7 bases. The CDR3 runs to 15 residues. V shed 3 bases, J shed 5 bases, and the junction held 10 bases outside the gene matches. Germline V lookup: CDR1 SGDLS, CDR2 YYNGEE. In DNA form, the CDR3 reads TGTGCCAGCAGCGCCGTCGCGACAGGGAGTACTGAAGCTTTCTTT. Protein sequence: CASSAVATGSTEAFF. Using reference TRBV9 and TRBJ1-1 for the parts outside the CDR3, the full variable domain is DSGVTQTPKHLITATGQRVTLRCSPRSGDLSVYWYQQSLDQGLQFLIQYYNGEERAKGNILERFSAQQFPDLHSELNLSSLELGDSALYFCASSAVATGSTEAFFGQGTRLTVV.

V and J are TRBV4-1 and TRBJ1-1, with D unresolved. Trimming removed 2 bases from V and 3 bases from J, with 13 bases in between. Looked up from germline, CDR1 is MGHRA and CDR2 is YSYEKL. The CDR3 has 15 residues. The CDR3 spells CASSQFPAPYTEAFF. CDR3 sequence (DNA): TGCGCCAGCAGCCAATTTCCAGCGCCTTACACTGAAGCTTTCTTT.

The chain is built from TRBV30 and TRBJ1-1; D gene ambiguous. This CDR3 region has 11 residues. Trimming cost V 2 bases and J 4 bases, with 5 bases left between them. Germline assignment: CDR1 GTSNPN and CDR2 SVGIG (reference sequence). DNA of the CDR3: TGTGCCTGGAGTTTGAGCACTGAAGCTTTCTTT. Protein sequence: CAWSLSTEAFF.

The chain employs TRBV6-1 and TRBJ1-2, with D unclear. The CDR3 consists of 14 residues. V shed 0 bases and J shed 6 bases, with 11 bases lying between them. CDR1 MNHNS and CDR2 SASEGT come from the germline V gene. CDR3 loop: CASSEASVVDGYTF. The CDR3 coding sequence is TGTGCCAGCAGTGAAGCGTCTGTCGTTGATGGCTACACCTTC.

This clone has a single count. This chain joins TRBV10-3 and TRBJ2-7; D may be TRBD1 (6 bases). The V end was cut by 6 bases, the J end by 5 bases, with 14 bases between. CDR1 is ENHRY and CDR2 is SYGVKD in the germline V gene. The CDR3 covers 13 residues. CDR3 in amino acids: CAISAQGSDEQYF. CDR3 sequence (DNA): TGTGCCATCAGCGCACAGGGTAGCGACGAGCAGTACTTC.

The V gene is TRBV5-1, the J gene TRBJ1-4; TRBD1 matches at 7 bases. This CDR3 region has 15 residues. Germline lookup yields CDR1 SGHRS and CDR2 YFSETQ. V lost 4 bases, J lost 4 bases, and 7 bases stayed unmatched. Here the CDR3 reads CASSTGTAINEKLFF. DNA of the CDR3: TGCGCCAGCAGCACGGGGACAGCAATTAATGAAAAACTGTTTTTT.

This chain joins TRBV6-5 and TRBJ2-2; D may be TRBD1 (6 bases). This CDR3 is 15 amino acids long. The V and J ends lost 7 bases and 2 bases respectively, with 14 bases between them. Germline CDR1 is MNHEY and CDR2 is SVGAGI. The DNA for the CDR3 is TGTGCCAGCACCTTGGACAGAGCAAACACCGGGGAGCTGTTTTTT. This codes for CASTLDRANTGELFF.

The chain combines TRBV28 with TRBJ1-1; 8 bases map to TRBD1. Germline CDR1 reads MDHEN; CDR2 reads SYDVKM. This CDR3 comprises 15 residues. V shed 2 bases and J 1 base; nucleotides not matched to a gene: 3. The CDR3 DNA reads TGTGCCAGCAGTTTACGGGGACAGGCGAACACTGAAGCTTTCTTT. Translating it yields CASSLRGQANTEAFF.

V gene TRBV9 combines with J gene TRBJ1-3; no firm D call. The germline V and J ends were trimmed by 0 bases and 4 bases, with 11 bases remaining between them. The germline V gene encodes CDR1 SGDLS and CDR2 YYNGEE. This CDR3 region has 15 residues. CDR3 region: CASSVVGSGGNTIYF. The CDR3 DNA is TGTGCCAGCAGCGTAGTTGGGAGCGGAGGAAACACCATATATTTT.

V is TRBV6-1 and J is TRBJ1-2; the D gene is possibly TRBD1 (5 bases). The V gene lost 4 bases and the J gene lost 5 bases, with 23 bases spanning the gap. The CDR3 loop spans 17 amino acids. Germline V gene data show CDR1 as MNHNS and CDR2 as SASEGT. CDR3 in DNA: TGTGCCAGCAGTGCGAGGGACTTGGTAGGGATCATATATGGCTACACCTTC. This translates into CASSARDLVGIIYGYTF.

The CDR3 DNA sequence: TGTGCCTGGACCGGGGGGTCTAACCTAGGGGAACAGCCCCAGCATTTT. Translating it yields CAWTGGSNLGEQPQHF. This sequence joins TRBV30 and TRBJ1-5; D may be TRBD1 (5 bases). CDR1 is GTSNPN, CDR2 SVGIG, per germline (reference sequence). V lost 4 bases to trimming and J lost 7 bases, with 23 bases between them. This CDR3 is 16 amino acids long.